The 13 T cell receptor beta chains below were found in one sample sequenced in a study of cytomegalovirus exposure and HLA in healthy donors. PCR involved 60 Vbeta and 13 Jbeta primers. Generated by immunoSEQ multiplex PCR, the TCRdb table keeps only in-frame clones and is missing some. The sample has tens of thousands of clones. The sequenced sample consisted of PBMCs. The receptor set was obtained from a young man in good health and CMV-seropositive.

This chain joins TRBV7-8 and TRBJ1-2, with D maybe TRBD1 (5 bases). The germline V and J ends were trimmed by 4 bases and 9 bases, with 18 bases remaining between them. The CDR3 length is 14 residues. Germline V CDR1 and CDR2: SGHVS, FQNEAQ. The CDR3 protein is CASSSAGGVWSYTF. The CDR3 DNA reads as TGTGCCAGCAGCTCAGCGGGGGGTGTATGGAGCTACACCTTC.

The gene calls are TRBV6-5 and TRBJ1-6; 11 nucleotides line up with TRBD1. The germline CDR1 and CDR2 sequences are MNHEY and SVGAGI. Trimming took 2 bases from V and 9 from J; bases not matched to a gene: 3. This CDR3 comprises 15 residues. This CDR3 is CASSYGGQGVSPLHF. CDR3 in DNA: TGTGCCAGCAGTTACGGGGGACAGGGGGTTTCACCCCTCCACTTT.

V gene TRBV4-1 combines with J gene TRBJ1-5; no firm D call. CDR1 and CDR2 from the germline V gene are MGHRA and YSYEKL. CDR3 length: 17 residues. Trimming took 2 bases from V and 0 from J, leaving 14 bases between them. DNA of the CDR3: TGCGCCAGCAGCCAATCCCGAGGCGGGGTTAGCAATCAGCCCCAGCATTTT. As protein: CASSQSRGGVSNQPQHF.

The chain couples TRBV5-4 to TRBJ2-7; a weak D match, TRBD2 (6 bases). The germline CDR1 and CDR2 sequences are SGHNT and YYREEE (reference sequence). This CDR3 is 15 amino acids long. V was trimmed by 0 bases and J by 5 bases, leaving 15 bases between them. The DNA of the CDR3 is TGTGCCAGCAGCTTGGCTCCTAGCGTGCTCGACGAGCAGTACTTC. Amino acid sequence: CASSLAPSVLDEQYF.

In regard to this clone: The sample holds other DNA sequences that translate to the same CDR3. CDR3 sequence: CASSLGGGTEAFF. CDR3 DNA sequence: TGCGCCAGCAGCTTGGGCGGCGGAACTGAAGCTTTCTTT. This sequence joins TRBV5-1 and TRBJ1-1; D unclear. Trimming cost V 0 bases and J 5 bases, with 8 bases left between them. The CDR3 totals 13 residues. Germline lookup yields CDR1 SGHRS and CDR2 YFSETQ. Full variable domain (missing parts from reference TRBV5-1 and TRBJ1-1): KAGVTQTPRYLIKTRGQQVTLSCSPISGHRSVSWYQQTPGQGLQFLFEYFSETQRNKGNFPGRFSGRQFSNSRSEMNVSTLELGDSALYLCASSLGGGTEAFFGQGTRLTVV.

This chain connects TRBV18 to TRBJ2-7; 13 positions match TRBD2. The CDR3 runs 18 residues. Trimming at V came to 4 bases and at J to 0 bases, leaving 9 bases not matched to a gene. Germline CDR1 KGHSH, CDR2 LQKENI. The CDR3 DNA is TGTGCCAGCTCACTTACTAGCGGGAGGGCCCTGAGCTCCTACGAGCAGTACTTC. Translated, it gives CASSLTSGRALSSYEQYF.

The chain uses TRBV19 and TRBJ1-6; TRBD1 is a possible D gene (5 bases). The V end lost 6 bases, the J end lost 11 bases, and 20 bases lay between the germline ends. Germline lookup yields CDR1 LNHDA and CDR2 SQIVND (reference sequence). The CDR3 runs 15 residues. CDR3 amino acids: CASRSGGGGVAPLHF. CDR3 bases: TGTGCCAGTAGATCCGGTGGGGGAGGTGTGGCACCCCTCCACTTT.

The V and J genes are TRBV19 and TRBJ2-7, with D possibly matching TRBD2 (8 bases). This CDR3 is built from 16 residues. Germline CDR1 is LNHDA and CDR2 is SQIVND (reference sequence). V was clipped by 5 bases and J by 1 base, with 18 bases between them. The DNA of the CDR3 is TGTGCCAGTAGTCCCCGGGAGGGGGCGAATTCCTACGAGCAGTACTTC. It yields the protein CASSPREGANSYEQYF.

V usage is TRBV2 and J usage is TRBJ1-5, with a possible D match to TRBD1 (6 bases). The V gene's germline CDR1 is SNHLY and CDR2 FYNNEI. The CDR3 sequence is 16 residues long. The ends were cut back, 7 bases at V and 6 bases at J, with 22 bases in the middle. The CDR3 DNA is TGTGCCAGCACCGGGGGGGGCCCAGGGTACGGTCAGCCCCAGCATTTT. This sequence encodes CASTGGGPGYGQPQHF.

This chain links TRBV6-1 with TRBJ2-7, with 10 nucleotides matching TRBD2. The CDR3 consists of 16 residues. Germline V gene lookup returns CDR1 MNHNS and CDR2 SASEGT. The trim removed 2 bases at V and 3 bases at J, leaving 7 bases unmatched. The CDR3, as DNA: TGTGCCAGCAGTGAATTGTGGCTAGCGGGGGTCTACGAGCAGTACTTC. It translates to CASSELWLAGVYEQYF.

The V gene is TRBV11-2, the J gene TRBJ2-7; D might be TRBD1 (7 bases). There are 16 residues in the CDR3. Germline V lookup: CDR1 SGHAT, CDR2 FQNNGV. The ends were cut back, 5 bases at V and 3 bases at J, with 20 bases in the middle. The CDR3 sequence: CASSVPGDSSLYEQYF. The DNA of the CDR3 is TGTGCCAGCAGCGTCCCGGGGGACAGTTCCCTCTACGAGCAGTACTTC. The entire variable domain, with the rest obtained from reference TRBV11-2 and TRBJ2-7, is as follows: EAGVAQSPRYKIIEKRQSVAFWCNPISGHATLYWYQQILGQGPKLLIQFQNNGVVDDSQLPKDRFSAERLKGVDSTLKIQPAKLEDSAVYLCASSVPGDSSLYEQYFGPGTRLTVT.

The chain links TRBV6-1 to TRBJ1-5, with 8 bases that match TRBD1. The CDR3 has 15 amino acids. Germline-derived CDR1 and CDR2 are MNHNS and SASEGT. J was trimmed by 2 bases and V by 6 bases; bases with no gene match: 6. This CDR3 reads CASSGGQGGNQPQHF. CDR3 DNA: TGTGCCAGCAGCGGCGGACAGGGTGGCAATCAGCCCCAGCATTTT.

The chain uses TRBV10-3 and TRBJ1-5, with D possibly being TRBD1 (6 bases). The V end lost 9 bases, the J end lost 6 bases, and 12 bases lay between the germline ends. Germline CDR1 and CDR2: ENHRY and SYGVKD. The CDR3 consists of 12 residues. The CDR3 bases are TGTGCCATATCAGGGGAGAGTCAGCCCCAGCATTTT. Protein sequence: CAISGESQPQHF.